The rows below give T cell receptor beta chains drawn from one sample of a study of STAT3 mutations in large granular lymphocyte leukemia. Some clones are missing from TCRdb's copy, which holds only in-frame ones; the method was immunoSEQ multiplex PCR. The repertoire holds 15,000 or so clones, with 84% as singletons. The sample comprised peripheral blood mononuclear cells. The origin of the receptors is a man in his forties or fifties with T-cell large granular lymphocyte leukemia. Some clones in this sample may be carry-over from other donors' samples. The CDR3 runs from the conserved cysteine through the conserved F or W. Each record gives: J gene, clone size, V gene, D gene, CDR3 DNA, CDR3 protein. A D gene is named only where the DNA matches it firmly. Only part of the rows carry a size: once, few, many, or a class if the clone is expanded.

J gene: TRBJ2-7
clone size: .
V gene: TRBV29-1
D gene: TRBD1
CDR3 DNA: TGCAGCGTTGAAACGGACAGGGGGCTCGAGCAGTACTTC
CDR3 protein: CSVETDRGLEQYF

J gene: TRBJ2-7
clone size: .
V gene: TRBV29-1
D gene: TRBD1
CDR3 DNA: TGCAGCGTTGAAGACTCCGACAGGGGAGGAACCTACGAGCAGTACTTC
CDR3 protein: CSVEDSDRGGTYEQYF

J gene: TRBJ2-3
clone size: .
V gene: TRBV5-1
D gene: .
CDR3 DNA: TGCGCCAGCAGCTTGGTTCGGGGACCTAGCACAGATACGCAGTATTTT
CDR3 protein: CASSLVRGPSTDTQYF

J gene: TRBJ2-2
clone size: .
V gene: TRBV7-2
D gene: .
CDR3 DNA: TGTGCCAGCAGCTTAGAACGGACTTCGAACACCGGGGAGCTGTTTTTT
CDR3 protein: CASSLERTSNTGELFF

J gene: TRBJ2-5
clone size: once
V gene: TRBV9
D gene: TRBD1
CDR3 DNA: TGTGCCAGCAGCCCACGGACAGGGAGACTTGGCACCCAGTACTTC
CDR3 protein: CASSPRTGRLGTQYF

J gene: TRBJ2-5
clone size: .
V gene: TRBV7-7
D gene: .
CDR3 DNA: TGTGCTAGCAGCTCGCGGCCTGACACGGAGACCCAGTACTTC
CDR3 protein: CASSSRPDTETQYF

J gene: TRBJ2-5
clone size: .
V gene: TRBV5-1
D gene: .
CDR3 DNA: TGCGCCAGCAATGCCCAAGAGACCCAGTACTTC
CDR3 protein: CASNAQETQYF

J gene: TRBJ2-3
clone size: .
V gene: TRBV7-3
D gene: .
CDR3 DNA: TGTGCCAGCAGCCCTACTCCGACAGATACGCAGTATTTT
CDR3 protein: CASSPTPTDTQYF

J gene: TRBJ2-7
clone size: .
V gene: TRBV5-1
D gene: TRBD2
CDR3 DNA: TGCGCCAGCAGCTTGGGGGCTAGCGGGAGCGTCTACGAGCAGTACTTC
CDR3 protein: CASSLGASGSVYEQYF

J gene: TRBJ1-1
clone size: .
V gene: TRBV11-2
D gene: .
CDR3 DNA: TGTGCCAGCAGCTTGGGGGGGGTGAACACTGAAGCTTTCTTT
CDR3 protein: CASSLGGVNTEAFF

J gene: TRBJ1-1
clone size: .
V gene: TRBV5-6
D gene: .
CDR3 DNA: TGTGCCAGCAGCCAGGCCGGGAGGGATGAAGCTTTCTTT
CDR3 protein: CASSQAGRDEAFF

J gene: TRBJ2-7
clone size: once
V gene: TRBV5-1
D gene: TRBD1
CDR3 DNA: TGCGCCAGCAGCTCCCCCGGGCAGGGGGCCGAGCAGTACTTC
CDR3 protein: CASSSPGQGAEQYF

J gene: TRBJ2-7
clone size: .
V gene: TRBV19
D gene: .
CDR3 DNA: TGTGCCAGTCGACGGGTAGGAGGGAACGAGCAGTACTTC
CDR3 protein: CASRRVGGNEQYF

J gene: TRBJ2-1
clone size: .
V gene: TRBV30
D gene: TRBD2
CDR3 DNA: TGTGCCTGGAGAAGGGTTGGTAGCGGGTCCTACAATGAGCAGTTCTTC
CDR3 protein: CAWRRVGSGSYNEQFF

J gene: TRBJ2-7
clone size: .
V gene: TRBV7-9
D gene: TRBD2
CDR3 DNA: TGTGCCAGCAGGGCCCCAAGCGGGGGCTACGAGCAGTACTTC
CDR3 protein: CASRAPSGGYEQYF

J gene: TRBJ1-6
clone size: once
V gene: TRBV2
D gene: .
CDR3 DNA: TGTGCCAGCAGTGAAACCCCGAAGGGGAATTCACCCCTCCACTTT
CDR3 protein: CASSETPKGNSPLHF

J gene: TRBJ2-7
clone size: .
V gene: TRBV7-9
D gene: .
CDR3 DNA: TGTGCCAGCAGCGATTGGACAAGCTACGAGCAGTACTTC
CDR3 protein: CASSDWTSYEQYF

J gene: TRBJ1-6
clone size: .
V gene: TRBV5-4
D gene: .
CDR3 DNA: TGTGCCAGCAGTTCGGAACCCTATAATTCACCCCTCCACTTT
CDR3 protein: CASSSEPYNSPLHF

J gene: TRBJ2-3
clone size: .
V gene: TRBV5-1
D gene: TRBD2
CDR3 DNA: TGCGCCAGCAGCTCGACTAGCAGAGGCACAGATACGCAGTATTTT
CDR3 protein: CASSSTSRGTDTQYF

J gene: TRBJ1-5
clone size: .
V gene: TRBV6-5
D gene: .
CDR3 DNA: TGTGCCAGCAGTTCCCCTAGCCAGCCCCAGCATTTT
CDR3 protein: CASSSPSQPQHF

J gene: TRBJ2-2
clone size: .
V gene: TRBV4-1
D gene: .
CDR3 DNA: TGCGCCAGCAGCCAAACTAGGGACACCGGGGAGCTGTTTTTT
CDR3 protein: CASSQTRDTGELFF

J gene: TRBJ2-3
clone size: .
V gene: TRBV5-1
D gene: .
CDR3 DNA: TGCGCCAGCAGCTTGGAATCGTCCACGCAGTATTTT
CDR3 protein: CASSLESSTQYF

J gene: TRBJ1-2
clone size: .
V gene: TRBV19
D gene: .
CDR3 DNA: TGTGCCCCTAACCCCCCCGGGGTCCAATATGGCTACACCTTC
CDR3 protein: CAPNPPGVQYGYTF

J gene: TRBJ2-7
clone size: .
V gene: TRBV5-4
D gene: TRBD2
CDR3 DNA: TGTGCCAGCAGCTCCGAAGGGACTAGCGGGATCAGCTCCTACGAGCAGTACTTC
CDR3 protein: CASSSEGTSGISSYEQYF

J gene: TRBJ1-2
clone size: .
V gene: TRBV7-3
D gene: .
CDR3 DNA: TGTGCCAGCAGCTCATCTGGCCACACAAACTATGGCTACACCTTC
CDR3 protein: CASSSSGHTNYGYTF

J gene: TRBJ2-7
clone size: once
V gene: TRBV7-2
D gene: .
CDR3 DNA: TGTGCCAGCAGCTCTCAGGGGTACGAGCAGTACTTC
CDR3 protein: CASSSQGYEQYF

J gene: TRBJ2-7
clone size: .
V gene: TRBV5-6
D gene: TRBD2
CDR3 DNA: TGTGCCAGCAGCTTGTGGGCCGGTGGGACTAGCGGACATGAGCAGTACTTC
CDR3 protein: CASSLWAGGTSGHEQYF

J gene: TRBJ2-1
clone size: .
V gene: TRBV10-3
D gene: .
CDR3 DNA: TGTGCCATCAGTCAGGGACCCTCCTACAATGAGCAGTTCTTC
CDR3 protein: CAISQGPSYNEQFF

J gene: TRBJ2-7
clone size: .
V gene: TRBV15
D gene: TRBD2
CDR3 DNA: TGTGCCACCAGCAGAGATACCCCCCGGGGGGGGTACGAGCAGTACTTC
CDR3 protein: CATSRDTPRGGYEQYF

J gene: TRBJ1-2
clone size: once
V gene: TRBV7-9
D gene: .
CDR3 DNA: TGTGCCAGCAGCTTCGGACAGCCTGGCTACACCTTC
CDR3 protein: CASSFGQPGYTF

J gene: TRBJ1-5
clone size: .
V gene: TRBV6-1
D gene: .
CDR3 DNA: TGTGCCAGCAGTGAAGGACAGTTCAATCAGCCCCAGCATTTT
CDR3 protein: CASSEGQFNQPQHF

J gene: TRBJ2-3
clone size: .
V gene: TRBV5-1
D gene: .
CDR3 DNA: TGCGCCAGCAGCTTGGACACAGATACGCAGTATTTT
CDR3 protein: CASSLDTDTQYF

J gene: TRBJ1-1
clone size: .
V gene: TRBV7-9
D gene: .
CDR3 DNA: TGTGCCAGCAGCTTAGTTGACAGGTCAACTGAAGCTTTCTTT
CDR3 protein: CASSLVDRSTEAFF

J gene: TRBJ2-7
clone size: .
V gene: TRBV28
D gene: TRBD1
CDR3 DNA: TGTGCCAGCAGTTCGCCGACAGGGAGCTACTACGAGCAGTACTTC
CDR3 protein: CASSSPTGSYYEQYF

J gene: TRBJ1-1
clone size: .
V gene: TRBV9
D gene: .
CDR3 DNA: TGTGCCAGCAGCGTTTTGGGCACTGAAGCTTTCTTT
CDR3 protein: CASSVLGTEAFF

J gene: TRBJ1-5
clone size: .
V gene: TRBV11-2
D gene: TRBD1
CDR3 DNA: TGTGCCAGCAGCTTCGCTGGGACAGTCAATCAGCCCCAGCATTTT
CDR3 protein: CASSFAGTVNQPQHF

J gene: TRBJ2-7
clone size: medium-sized
V gene: TRBV7-2
D gene: TRBD1
CDR3 DNA: TGTGCCAGCAGCTTAGAGGTGACAGGGGGCTACGAGCAGTACTTC
CDR3 protein: CASSLEVTGGYEQYF

J gene: TRBJ2-5
clone size: .
V gene: TRBV7-8
D gene: .
CDR3 DNA: TGTGCCAGCAGCTACAGGCGGGACAGCCTAAAAGAGACCCAGTACTTC
CDR3 protein: CASSYRRDSLKETQYF

J gene: TRBJ1-2
clone size: .
V gene: TRBV19
D gene: .
CDR3 DNA: TGTGCCAGTAGTATGGGAGGATTCTATGGCTACACCTTC
CDR3 protein: CASSMGGFYGYTF

J gene: TRBJ2-3
clone size: .
V gene: TRBV2
D gene: .
CDR3 DNA: TGTGCCAGCAGTGTGGGGGCCCTTCTCAGCACAGATACGCAGTATTTT
CDR3 protein: CASSVGALLSTDTQYF

J gene: TRBJ2-5
clone size: .
V gene: TRBV5-1
D gene: TRBD2
CDR3 DNA: TGCGCCAGCAGCTTGGCGGCGGGGGGACAAGAGACCCAGTACTTC
CDR3 protein: CASSLAAGGQETQYF

J gene: TRBJ2-5
clone size: .
V gene: TRBV5-8
D gene: .
CDR3 DNA: TGTGCCAGCAGCTGGTCAGTGGAGACCCAGTACTTC
CDR3 protein: CASSWSVETQYF

J gene: TRBJ1-3
clone size: .
V gene: TRBV7-9
D gene: .
CDR3 DNA: TGTGCCAGCAGCCTAACCGGGACAACTCCGAACACCATATATTTT
CDR3 protein: CASSLTGTTPNTIYF

J gene: TRBJ2-1
clone size: .
V gene: TRBV29-1
D gene: .
CDR3 DNA: TGCAGCGTTGCTTTACAGGGCTCCTACAATGAGCAGTTCTTC
CDR3 protein: CSVALQGSYNEQFF

J gene: TRBJ2-7
clone size: .
V gene: TRBV2
D gene: TRBD2
CDR3 DNA: TGTGCCAGTGCCTCTTCCCTAGCGGGGGCCGAGCAGTACTTC
CDR3 protein: CASASSLAGAEQYF

J gene: TRBJ2-5
clone size: .
V gene: TRBV15
D gene: TRBD1
CDR3 DNA: TGTGCCACCAGCAGACCCCCAATTCCCCGGGACAGCCAAGAGACCCAGTACTTC
CDR3 protein: CATSRPPIPRDSQETQYF

J gene: TRBJ2-7
clone size: .
V gene: TRBV7-8
D gene: TRBD2
CDR3 DNA: TGTGCCAGCAGCTTGGGGACTAGCGGCTCCTACGAGCAGTACTTC
CDR3 protein: CASSLGTSGSYEQYF

J gene: TRBJ2-3
clone size: once
V gene: TRBV5-4
D gene: .
CDR3 DNA: TGTGCCAGCAGCTTTTACGGTACAGATACGCAGTATTTT
CDR3 protein: CASSFYGTDTQYF

J gene: TRBJ2-2
clone size: .
V gene: TRBV7-3
D gene: TRBD1
CDR3 DNA: TGTGCCAGCAGCCCCAACCCGGGACAGGGATACACCGGGGAGCTGTTTTTT
CDR3 protein: CASSPNPGQGYTGELFF

J gene: TRBJ2-3
clone size: medium-sized
V gene: TRBV29-1
D gene: TRBD2
CDR3 DNA: TGCAGCGGAGCGGGAGGCGCAGATACGCAGTATTTT
CDR3 protein: CSGAGGADTQYF

J gene: TRBJ1-3
clone size: .
V gene: TRBV7-9
D gene: .
CDR3 DNA: TGTGCCAGCAGCTTAGGGGGCTCTGGAAACACCATATATTTT
CDR3 protein: CASSLGGSGNTIYF

J gene: TRBJ1-6
clone size: .
V gene: TRBV6-1
D gene: TRBD1
CDR3 DNA: TGTGCCAGCAGTGAGTGGACAGGGCAAAATTCACCCCTCCACTTT
CDR3 protein: CASSEWTGQNSPLHF